This T cell receptor beta chain was sequenced for a study of regulatory T cells in long-lasting Graves disease. Study summary: Newly diagnosed Graves' patients took antithyroid drugs under 3 months. The study, taken as a whole, reports: Lower TCR diversity was seen in persistent Graves' patients than in newly diagnosed ones.

The CDR3 is 15 amino acids. The V segment lost 4 bases and the J segment 7 bases; nucleotides outside the gene matches: 13. As concerns this clonotype: The antigen is unknown.

Time point denoted: newly diagnosed GD, antithyroid drugs for less than 3 months. With RNA extracted from PBMCs as input, the TCR library was made. Arm-PCR of CDR3 regions with iRepertoire HTBI primers generated TCR beta libraries. TCRdb reanalysed the multiplex PCR reads using MiXCR and keeps one entry per CDR3 protein. The sample has 500,000 or so distinct CDR3 sequences; 12% to 15% are singletons. The same data also contributed to another study, on T cells in Graves' hyperthyroidism and ophthalmopathy. That work adds: The patients, who ranged from 18 to 65 in age, presented with newly diagnosed hyperthyroidism lasting under 2 months. Most thyroid clonotypes expanded above 0.001 were also detected in blood.

The chain recombines TRBV12-3 or TRBV12-4 with TRBJ2-7, with 7 bases that match TRBD2. This receptor was identified in a woman between 50 and 59 years old with Graves disease. Sample: peripheral blood mononuclear cells (PBMCs), taken at new diagnosis, from a patient treated with antithyroid drugs. The chain's CDR3 is CASSYGLGGWNEQYF. CDR3 bases: TGTGCCAGCAGTTACGGACTAGGCGGGTGGAATGAGCAGTACTTC.